This T cell receptor (beta chain) was identified in a study of T-cell reconstitution after alpha-beta-depleted transplantation in children. This clonotype was observed a few times. This CDR3 contains 14 residues. The V gene lost 5 bases and the J gene lost 7 bases, with 12 bases spanning the gap. Looked up from germline, CDR1 is MNHEY and CDR2 is SVGEGT. Molecular barcoding with unique molecular identifiers was used for the TCRbeta library. TCRdb reprocessed the PCR reads via MiXCR and lists one record per CDR3 protein. The sample yields around 340,000 distinct CDR3 sequences, about an eighth seen once.

The chain employs TRBV6-2 or TRBV6-3 and TRBJ1-6, with D uncertain. Sequenced here: PBMCs, sampled from the stem cell graft. The clonotype was recovered from a human donor who donated a stem cell graft to a child with Fanconi anemia. CDR3 DNA sequence: TGTGCCAGCAGTCCGGAGGGAGCCAATTCACCCCTCCACTTT. Protein sequence: CASSPEGANSPLHF.